Presented here are 18 T cell receptor beta chains from one specimen sequenced in a study of regulatory T cells in long-lasting Graves disease. Construction of the TCR beta libraries employed iRepertoire HTBI primers in conjunction with Arm-PCR of CDR3 regions. One entry per CDR3 protein results from TCRdb running MiXCR on the multiplex PCR reads. The profile shows 440,000 or so distinct CDR3 sequences, roughly 15% of them singletons. Time point of the sample: newly diagnosed GD, antithyroid drugs for less than 3 months. RNA extracted from PBMCs served as the sequencing template. This sample was shared with a second study, whose subject was T cells in Graves' hyperthyroidism and ophthalmopathy.

This specimen consisted of peripheral blood mononuclear cells (PBMCs), obtained at new diagnosis, from a patient treated with antithyroid drugs. The receptor source for this set is a woman aged 25 to 39 with Graves disease.

The rearrangement links TRBV4-1 to TRBJ1-2, with 7 bases aligning to TRBD1. With 4 bases clipped from V and 6 bases from J, the junction kept 2 bases outside the gene matches. The CDR3 covers 12 residues. Looked up from germline, CDR1 is MGHRA and CDR2 is YSYEKL. The CDR3 loop is CASSRTGDGYTF. CDR3 DNA sequence: TGCGCCAGCAGCCGTACAGGGGATGGCTACACCTTC.

This chain connects TRBV11-2 to TRBJ1-3; D is unclear. From germline, CDR1 is SGHAT and CDR2 FQNNGV. Between the trimmed V and J ends, which lost 2 bases and 0 bases, there was a span of 8 bases. The CDR3 contains 15 residues. In DNA, the CDR3 is TGTGCCAGCAGCTTATCACACTCCTCTGGAAACACCATATATTTT. Amino acid sequence: CASSLSHSSGNTIYF.

Regarding this clonotype: The junction departs from the called germline gene at one end, perhaps through a read error. The chain has TRBV2 and TRBJ1-2; the D gene is possibly TRBD1 (5 bases). CDR1 SNHLY and CDR2 FYNNEI come from the germline V gene. The CDR3 loop spans 17 amino acids. The CDR3 DNA is TGTGCCATCAGTGACCCTCGACAGTCCCCAGCACACTATGGCTACACCTTC. Translation gives CAISDPRQSPAHYGYTF. Drawing the rest from reference TRBV2 and TRBJ1-2, the complete variable domain is EPEVTQTPSHQVTQMGQEVILRCVPISNHLYFYWYRQILGQKVEFLVSFYNNEISEKSEIFDDQFSVERPDGSNFTLKIRSTKLEDSAMYFCAISDPRQSPAHYGYTFGSGTRLTVV.

This clonotype was picked up many times. This chain links TRBV5-1 with TRBJ2-3; the match to TRBD1 covers 7 bases. With V trimmed by 4 bases and J by 6 bases, 14 bases remained unmatched. There are 16 residues in the CDR3. From germline, CDR1 is SGHRS and CDR2 YFSETQ. The CDR3 DNA is TGCGCCAGCAGCCTACCGGGACAGTCGGCAGATGATACGCAGTATTTT. Translating gives CASSLPGQSADDTQYF. The variable domain in full, with the rest retrieved from reference TRBV5-1 and TRBJ2-3, is KAGVTQTPRYLIKTRGQQVTLSCSPISGHRSVSWYQQTPGQGLQFLFEYFSETQRNKGNFPGRFSGRQFSNSRSEMNVSTLELGDSALYLCASSLPGQSADDTQYFGPGTRLTVL.

The V and J genes are TRBV20-1 and TRBJ2-3, with 12 bases identical to TRBD2. The CDR3 loop spans 17 amino acids. J gave up 5 bases and V 6 bases, and 15 bases lay outside the gene matches. The V gene's germline CDR1 is DFQATT and CDR2 SNEGSKA (reference sequence). The CDR3 bases are TGCAGTGCCAAACCTCCTAGCGGGAGGGCCCTCGGAGATACGCAGTATTTT. Amino acids: CSAKPPSGRALGDTQYF.

This chain connects TRBV20-1 to TRBJ2-1; D possibly corresponds to TRBD1 (6 bases). The CDR3 is 16 residues long. V was pared by 0 bases and J by 4 bases, with 16 bases between. Germline-derived CDR1 and CDR2 are DFQATT and SNEGSKA (reference sequence). The CDR3 DNA reads as TGCAGTGCTAGAGATTTCGCAGGGGCCCCATACAATGAGCAGTTCTTC. It is translated as CSARDFAGAPYNEQFF.

The chain joins TRBV11-2 to TRBJ2-7; 10 bases are shared with TRBD1. Looked up from germline, CDR1 is SGHAT and CDR2 is FQNNGV. V trimming: 5 bases; J trimming: 2 bases; junction bases outside the gene matches: 9. This CDR3 has 16 amino acids. For the CDR3, the DNA is TGTGCCAGCAGCCACCCCTTCGGGACAGGGGCCTACGAGCAGTACTTC. This translates into CASSHPFGTGAYEQYF.

The table lists this clonotype with many counts. V usage is TRBV24-1 and J usage is TRBJ2-1; no clear D gene. V was trimmed by 2 bases and J by 0 bases, leaving 4 bases between them. The CDR3 has 14 amino acids. Germline V gives CDR1 KGHDR, CDR2 SFDVKD. The CDR3 sequence: CATSDCCSYNEQFF. The DNA for the CDR3 is TGTGCCACCAGTGATTGTTGCTCCTACAATGAGCAGTTCTTC.

The chain is built from TRBV28 and TRBJ2-7, with 7 bases aligning to TRBD1. CDR3 length equals 16 residues. The trim removed 3 bases at V and 0 bases at J, leaving 8 bases unmatched. Looked up from germline, CDR1 is MDHEN and CDR2 is SYDVKM. The CDR3 nucleotides read TGTGCCAGCAGTTTTCGAACCGGGACAGACTCCTACGAGCAGTACTTC. This translates into CASSFRTGTDSYEQYF.

With regard to this clonotype: Possible read error: a much larger clone is one base away. V gene TRBV5-5 combines with J gene TRBJ1-6, with 10 bases lining up with TRBD1. Germline V gene lookup returns CDR1 SGHKS and CDR2 YYEKEE (reference sequence). This CDR3 spans 16 amino acids. CDR3 DNA: TGTGCCAGCAGCATCCGGGACAGGGGCCGTGGAGCACCCCGCCACTTT. This codes for CASSIRDRGRGAPRHF.

This chain joins TRBV5-4 and TRBJ2-2, with 13 positions matching TRBD2. With V trimmed by 4 bases and J by 7 bases, 7 bases remained unmatched. The CDR3 consists of 16 residues. Germline V gene lookup returns CDR1 SGHNT and CDR2 YYREEE (reference sequence). The CDR3 coding sequence is TGTGCCAGCAGCCCAGGACTAGCGGGAGCGGTCGGGGAGCTGTTTTTT. Protein: CASSPGLAGAVGELFF.

This clonotype has ten or more counts. V usage is TRBV20-1 and J usage is TRBJ2-7; D not certain. V was cut by 0 bases and J by 3 bases, with 12 bases left in between. CDR3 size: 14 residues. Germline V CDR1 and CDR2: DFQATT, SNEGSKA (reference sequence). Here the CDR3 DNA reads TGCAGTGCTAGAGATAGTTCAGGAATCTACGAGCAGTACTTC. As protein: CSARDSSGIYEQYF.

This clonotype appeared many times. This chain joins TRBV7-9 and TRBJ2-7; D tentatively reads TRBD1 or TRBD2 (5 bases each). V was clipped by 5 bases and J by 7 bases, with 18 bases between them. The CDR3 loop spans 14 amino acids. Germline CDR1 is SEHNR and CDR2 is FQNEAQ (reference sequence). CDR3 nucleotide sequence: TGTGCCAGCAGCCCCGGGGCTAATCAGAGGGAGCAGTACTTC. It translates to CASSPGANQREQYF.

The chain carries TRBV6-4 and TRBJ2-3; D perhaps matches TRBD2 (5 bases). V dropped 2 bases and J dropped 5 bases, with 11 bases sitting between them. CDR1 is MRHNA, CDR2 SNTAGT, per germline. The CDR3 is 14 amino acids. The CDR3 coding sequence is TGTGCCAGCAGTGACCGAGGGCGTCAAGATACGCAGTATTTT. It translates to CASSDRGRQDTQYF.

This clonotype was observed at least ten times. The rearrangement uses TRBV6-1 and TRBJ2-1; D remains ambiguous. The germline CDR1 and CDR2 sequences are MNHNS and SASEGT. Deletions cut 6 bases from V and 10 bases from J, with 10 bases between. The CDR3 totals 11 residues. This CDR3 reads CASRDGQEQFF. DNA of the CDR3: TGTGCCAGCAGAGATGGGCAGGAGCAGTTCTTC.

This clonotype appeared many times. This chain uses TRBV20-1 with TRBJ2-2, with TRBD2 identical over 9 bases. The CDR3 is 16 residues long. The germline V gene encodes CDR1 DFQATT and CDR2 SNEGSKA (reference sequence). After removal of 0 bases from V and 4 bases from J, the junction contained 6 bases not matched to a gene. CDR3 in DNA: TGCAGTGCTAGAGACCCTAGCGGGATGCCCACCGGGGAGCTGTTTTTT. Its translation: CSARDPSGMPTGELFF.

This clonotype was seen more than once but under ten times. CDR3: CASSPTRSSVRDEQFF. The CDR3 region has the DNA TGTGCCAGCAGCCCTACTCGGTCTTCAGTTAGAGATGAGCAGTTCTTC. The gene calls are TRBV6-1 and TRBJ2-1; D gene ambiguous. V was pared by 6 bases and J by 8 bases, with 23 bases between. The CDR3 loop spans 16 amino acids. CDR1 is MNHNS, CDR2 SASEGT, per germline.

Many counts were recorded for this clonotype. The V and J genes are TRBV29-1 and TRBJ2-5, with D possibly TRBD1 on 6 matching bases. Germline V lookup: CDR1 SQVTM, CDR2 ANQGSEA. The CDR3 totals 12 residues. The germline V and J ends were trimmed by 6 bases and 5 bases, with 13 bases remaining between them. CDR3 bases: TGCAGCGTCACAGGGCCAGGGGAGACCCAGTACTTC. Protein: CSVTGPGETQYF.